This T cell receptor (beta chain) is from a study of blood T cells in healthy people across ages. The CDR3 consists of 14 residues. V lost 0 bases, J lost 6 bases, and 7 bases lay in between. The germline CDR1 and CDR2 sequences are SGDLS and YYNGEE. For the second PCR, which ran for roughly 7 to 11 cycles, a sample-barcoded 5' primer and a J-beta primer mix were used. Each cDNA molecule was tagged by a template-switch adaptor that had 12 random nucleotides. TCRdb reprocessed the 5' RACE reads with MiXCR, giving one entry per CDR3 protein. The sample contains about a million distinct CDR3 sequences, roughly 51% of which appear only once.

V usage is TRBV9 and J usage is TRBJ1-6, with unresolved D. Sequenced: blood. The TCR sequence derives from a woman aged 60-75 years in good health. The DNA for the CDR3 is TGTGCCAGCAGCGTAGTGGGCAGTAATTCACCCCTCCACTTT. Translated: CASSVVGSNSPLHF.